A single sample gave rise to the 14 T cell receptor beta chains below, sequenced in a study of blood T cell repertoires in COVID-19. Assay: immunoSEQ multiplex PCR; the TCRdb copy retains only in-frame clones and omits some. The sample shows approximately 70,000 clones, 70% to 80% of them seen only once. The sample was peripheral blood. Every receptor here comes from a woman in her 70s with acute or convalescent COVID-19.

CDR3 region: CASSLDRGTGELFF. The DNA for the CDR3 is TGTGCCAGCAGCTTAGATAGGGGCACCGGGGAGCTGTTTTTT. The V and J genes are TRBV11-2 and TRBJ2-2; D perhaps matches TRBD1 (5 bases). From germline, CDR1 is SGHAT and CDR2 FQNNGV. Trimming removed 0 bases at V and 4 bases at J, with 6 bases between. This CDR3 is 14 amino acids long.

The rearrangement links TRBV19 to TRBJ1-5; 7 bases fit TRBD1. Germline V gene sequence: CDR1 LNHDA, CDR2 SQIVND (reference sequence). The V and J ends lost 6 bases and 5 bases, in that order; junction bases with no gene match: 7. The length of the CDR3 is 14 residues. The DNA for the CDR3 is TGTGCCAGTAGCCATGGACAGGTTTATCAGCCCCAGCATTTT. Protein product: CASSHGQVYQPQHF.

V gene TRBV6-2 or TRBV6-3 combines with J gene TRBJ1-1; perhaps TRBD1 as D (5 bases). The CDR3 covers 13 residues. V dropped 5 bases and J dropped 5 bases, with 12 bases sitting between them. CDR1 MNHEY and CDR2 SVGEGT come from the germline V gene. The CDR3 bases are TGTGCCAGCAGTGTACAGGTACCTACTGAAGCTTTCTTT. As protein: CASSVQVPTEAFF.

The chain joins TRBV6-1 to TRBJ1-2; D unclear. The CDR3 is 10 amino acids. The V end was cut by 2 bases, the J end by 13 bases, with 8 bases between. Germline V gene lookup returns CDR1 MNHNS and CDR2 SASEGT. The CDR3 nucleotides are TGTGCCAGCAGTGAAATGAGGGCCACCTTC. This gives the protein CASSEMRATF.

V gene TRBV14 combines with J gene TRBJ2-5; 13 positions agree with TRBD2. The V gene's germline CDR1 is SGHDN and CDR2 FVKESK. This CDR3 region has 16 residues. Trimming cost V 2 bases and J 2 bases; bases outside gene matches: 2. CDR3 in DNA: TGTGCCAGCAGCCAACGACTAGCGGGGGGACAAGAGACCCAGTACTTC. Its protein product is CASSQRLAGGQETQYF.

This sequence joins TRBV7-2 and TRBJ1-6; D ambiguous. CDR3 size: 15 residues. Germline assignment: CDR1 SGHTA and CDR2 FQGNSA. V dropped 5 bases and J dropped 7 bases, with 15 bases sitting between them. The CDR3: CASSPATGENSPLHF. In DNA form, the CDR3 reads TGTGCCAGCAGCCCCGCGACCGGGGAAAATTCACCCCTCCACTTT.

The V and J genes are TRBV7-2 and TRBJ1-2; D is unclear. The CDR3 is made up of 13 amino acids. Germline V CDR1 and CDR2: SGHTA, FQGNSA. Between the trimmed V and J ends, which lost 4 bases and 6 bases, there was a span of 12 bases. CDR3 sequence: CASSSRTYDGYTF. CDR3 nucleotide sequence: TGTGCCAGCAGCTCCCGGACTTATGATGGCTACACCTTC. Variable domain in full (rest from reference TRBV7-2 and TRBJ1-2): GAGVSQSPSNKVTEKGKDVELRCDPISGHTALYWYRQSLGQGLEFLIYFQGNSAPDKSGLPSDRFSAERTGGSVSTLTIQRTQQEDSAVYLCASSSRTYDGYTFGSGTRLTVV.

This chain joins TRBV6-5 and TRBJ1-6; a possible D gene is TRBD1 (6 bases). V was shortened by 6 bases and J by 5 bases, with 14 bases between the two germline ends. Germline V gives CDR1 MNHEY, CDR2 SVGAGI. The CDR3 extends over 15 amino acids. The CDR3 coding sequence is TGTGCCAGCAGCCAAGGGCAGGGGAATAATTCACCCCTCCACTTT. Its protein product is CASSQGQGNNSPLHF.

This chain links TRBV5-1 with TRBJ2-3; 9 bases agree with TRBD2. This CDR3 spans 14 amino acids. The trim removed 7 bases at V and 3 bases at J, leaving 6 bases unmatched. From germline, CDR1 is SGHRS and CDR2 YFSETQ. In nucleotides, the CDR3 is TGCGCCAGCGCCCCGAGCGGGAGGACAGATACGCAGTATTTT. Translation gives CASAPSGRTDTQYF.

This clone has ten or more counts. The CDR3 DNA reads TGTGCCTGGAGTGCCCTAGGTGAAACAGATACGCAGTATTTT. This sequence encodes CAWSALGETDTQYF. The J gene is TRBJ2-3, the V gene TRBV30; unclear D gene. The CDR3 runs 14 residues. Germline V gene lookup returns CDR1 GTSNPN and CDR2 SVGIG (reference sequence). V was clipped by 1 base and J by 3 bases, with 11 bases between them.

This chain joins TRBV5-6 and TRBJ2-7; 7 positions agree with TRBD1. Germline V gene data show CDR1 as SGHDT and CDR2 as YYEEEE. The CDR3 is 16 residues long. J was trimmed by 6 bases and V by 4 bases; bases with no gene match: 16. The DNA for the CDR3 is TGTGCCAGCAGCCCCGGTGGGGGCAGGGGGTGGGGCGAGCAGTACTTC. Translation: CASSPGGGRGWGEQYF.

The gene calls are TRBV6-5 and TRBJ1-2; maybe TRBD1 (6 bases). Deletions cut 6 bases from V and 4 bases from J, with 18 bases between. This CDR3 has 15 amino acids. Germline V gene data show CDR1 as MNHEY and CDR2 as SVGAGI. The CDR3, as DNA: TGTGCCAGCAGCCGCAACCAGGGGCTTTCCTATGGCTACACCTTC. Translated: CASSRNQGLSYGYTF.

J is TRBJ1-1 and V is TRBV3-1 (or the pseudogene TRBV3-2), with D possibly matching TRBD1 (6 bases). Trimming left V 5 bases short and J 4 bases short, with 11 bases between. CDR1 is LGHDT and CDR2 is YNNKEL in the germline V gene (reference sequence). The CDR3 runs to 13 residues. The CDR3 protein is CASSSGDRTEAFF. CDR3 coding DNA: TGTGCCAGCAGCTCAGGGGATCGCACTGAAGCTTTCTTT.

V gene TRBV7-9 combines with J gene TRBJ2-3, with TRBD2 matching over 9 bases. This CDR3 is built from 17 residues. Germline assignment: CDR1 SEHNR and CDR2 FQNEAQ (reference sequence). The junction had 10 bases not matched to a gene; V was cut back by 1 base and J by 5 bases. CDR3 sequence reads: CASSLGMLAGEGDTQYF. CDR3 coding DNA: TGTGCCAGCAGCTTAGGGATGTTAGCGGGAGAGGGAGATACGCAGTATTTT. Based on the CDR3 plus reference TRBV7-9 and TRBJ2-3, the full variable domain is DTGVSQNPRHKITKRGQNVTFRCDPISEHNRLYWYRQTLGQGPEFLTYFQNEAQLEKSRLLSDRFSAERPKGSFSTLEIQRTEQGDSAMYLCASSLGMLAGEGDTQYFGPGTRLTVL.